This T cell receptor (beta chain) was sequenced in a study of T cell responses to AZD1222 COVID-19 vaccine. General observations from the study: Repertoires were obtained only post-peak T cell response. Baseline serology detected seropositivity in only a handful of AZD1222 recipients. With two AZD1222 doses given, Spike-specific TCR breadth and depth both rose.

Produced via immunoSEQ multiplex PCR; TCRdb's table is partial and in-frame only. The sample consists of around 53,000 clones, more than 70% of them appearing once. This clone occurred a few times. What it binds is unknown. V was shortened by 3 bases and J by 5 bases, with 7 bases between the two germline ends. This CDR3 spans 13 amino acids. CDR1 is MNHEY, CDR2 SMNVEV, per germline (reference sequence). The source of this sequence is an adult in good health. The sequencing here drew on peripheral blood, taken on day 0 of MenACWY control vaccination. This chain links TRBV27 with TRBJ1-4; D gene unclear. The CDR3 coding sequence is TGTGCCAGCAGTTTTTCTGGCAATGAAAAACTGTTTTTT. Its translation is CASSFSGNEKLFF.